One T cell receptor (beta chain) is described in this entry. What it recognizes is unknown. RNA was extracted and reverse transcribed into cDNA as the sequencing template. Sequencing used immunoSEQ multiplex PCR; TCRdb keeps in-frame clones, though not all of them. The data contain almost 250,000 clones, about 68% of them singletons. The data were taken from a study of CD8+ T cells in alopecia areata. Overall study context: Oral tofacitinib (5 to 10 mg twice daily) was administered to treated patients. Patients in the study were on tofacitinib for 6 to 18 months, then off it for 6 months. Study-level points and caveats: Especially in alopecia totalis/universalis, lesional scalp showed greater clonality than normal scalp did.

CDR1 and CDR2 (germline): SNHLY, FYNNEI. The CDR3 length is 15 residues. After removal of 6 bases from V and 9 bases from J, the junction contained 9 bases not matched to a gene. From alopecia areata patients, lesional scalp punch biopsies and peripheral blood were collected. The specimen was CD4+ T cells sorted from blood, collected at week 0. This sequence joins TRBV2 and TRBJ1-6; TRBD1 matches at 9 bases. This TCR was recovered from a human donor with alopecia areata. Written as DNA, the CDR3 is TGTGCCAGCAGAGAACAGACAGGGGGGGGTTCACCCCTCCACTTT. Translated, it gives CASREQTGGGSPLHF.